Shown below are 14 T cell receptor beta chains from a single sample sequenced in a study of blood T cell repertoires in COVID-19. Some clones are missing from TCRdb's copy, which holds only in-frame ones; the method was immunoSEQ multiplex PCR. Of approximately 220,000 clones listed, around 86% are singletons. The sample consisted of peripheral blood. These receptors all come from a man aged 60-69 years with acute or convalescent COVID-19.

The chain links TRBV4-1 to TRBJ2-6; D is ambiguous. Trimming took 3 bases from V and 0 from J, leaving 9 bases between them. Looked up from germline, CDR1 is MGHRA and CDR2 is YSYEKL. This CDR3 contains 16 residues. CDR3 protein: CASSHDTLSGANVLTF. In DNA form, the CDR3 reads TGCGCCAGCAGCCACGACACCCTCTCTGGGGCCAACGTCCTGACTTTC.

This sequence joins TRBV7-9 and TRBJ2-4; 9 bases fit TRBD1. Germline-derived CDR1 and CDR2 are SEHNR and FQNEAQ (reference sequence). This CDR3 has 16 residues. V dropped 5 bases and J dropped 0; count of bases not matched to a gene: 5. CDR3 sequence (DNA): TGTGCCAGCAGCGACACAGGGGGCTTAGCCAAAAACATTCAGTACTTC. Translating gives CASSDTGGLAKNIQYF.

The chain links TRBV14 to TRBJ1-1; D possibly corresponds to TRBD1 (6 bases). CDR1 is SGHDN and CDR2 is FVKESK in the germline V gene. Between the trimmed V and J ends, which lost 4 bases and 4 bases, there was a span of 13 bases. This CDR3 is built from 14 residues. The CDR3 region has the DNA TGTGCCAGCAGCCTCCGGGACATCCGCACTGAAGCTTTCTTT. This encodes CASSLRDIRTEAFF.

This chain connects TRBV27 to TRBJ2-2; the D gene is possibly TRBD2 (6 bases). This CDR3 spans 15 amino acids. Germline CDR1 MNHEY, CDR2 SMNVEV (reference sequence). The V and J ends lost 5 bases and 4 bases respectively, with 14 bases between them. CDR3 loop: CASSLGGYVTGELFF. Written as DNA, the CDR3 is TGTGCCAGCAGTCTGGGGGGTTATGTCACCGGGGAGCTGTTTTTT.

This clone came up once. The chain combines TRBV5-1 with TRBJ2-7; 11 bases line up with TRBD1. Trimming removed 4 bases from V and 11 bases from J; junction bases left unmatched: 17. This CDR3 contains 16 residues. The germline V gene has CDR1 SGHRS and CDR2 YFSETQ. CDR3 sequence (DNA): TGCGCCAGCAGCCCCTCTTTTTCCGGACAGGGGGCTTTGGAGTACTTC. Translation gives CASSPSFSGQGALEYF.

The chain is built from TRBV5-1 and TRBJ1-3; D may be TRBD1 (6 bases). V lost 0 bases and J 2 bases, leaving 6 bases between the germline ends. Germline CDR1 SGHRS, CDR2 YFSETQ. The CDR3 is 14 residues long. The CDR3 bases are TGCGCCAGCAGCTTGGACAGGGCTGGAAACACCATATATTTT. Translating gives CASSLDRAGNTIYF.

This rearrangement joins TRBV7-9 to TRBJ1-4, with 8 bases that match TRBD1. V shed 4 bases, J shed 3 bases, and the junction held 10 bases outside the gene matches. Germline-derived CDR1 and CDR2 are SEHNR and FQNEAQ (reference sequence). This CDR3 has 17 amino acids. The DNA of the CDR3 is TGTGCCAGCAGCTCCGAAGACAGGGGAGTATCTAATGAAAAACTGTTTTTT. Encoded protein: CASSSEDRGVSNEKLFF.

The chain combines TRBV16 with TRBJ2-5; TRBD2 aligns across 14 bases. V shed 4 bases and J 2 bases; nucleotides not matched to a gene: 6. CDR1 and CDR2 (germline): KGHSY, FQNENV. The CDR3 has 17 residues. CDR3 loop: CASSPWTSGGTQETQYF. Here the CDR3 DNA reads TGTGCCAGCAGCCCCTGGACTAGCGGGGGGACTCAAGAGACCCAGTACTTC.

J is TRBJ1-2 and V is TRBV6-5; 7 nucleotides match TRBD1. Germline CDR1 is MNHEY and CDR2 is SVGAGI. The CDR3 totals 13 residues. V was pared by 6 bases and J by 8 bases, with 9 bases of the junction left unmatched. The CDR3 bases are TGTGCCAGCAGCCTCGACAGGGTTTACGGCTACACCTTC. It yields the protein CASSLDRVYGYTF.

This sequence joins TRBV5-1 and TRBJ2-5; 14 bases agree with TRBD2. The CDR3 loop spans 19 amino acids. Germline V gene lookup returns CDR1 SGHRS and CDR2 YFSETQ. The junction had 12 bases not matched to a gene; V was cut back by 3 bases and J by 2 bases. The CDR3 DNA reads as TGCGCCAGCAGCTGGACTAGCGGGGGGACTACGGTCTCTCAAGAGACCCAGTACTTC. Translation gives CASSWTSGGTTVSQETQYF.

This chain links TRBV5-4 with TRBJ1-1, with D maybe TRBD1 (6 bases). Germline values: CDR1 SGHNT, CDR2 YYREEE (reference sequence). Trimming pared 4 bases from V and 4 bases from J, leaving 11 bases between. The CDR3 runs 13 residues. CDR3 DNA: TGTGCCAGCAGCCAAACAGGGTCCACTGAAGCTTTCTTT. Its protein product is CASSQTGSTEAFF.

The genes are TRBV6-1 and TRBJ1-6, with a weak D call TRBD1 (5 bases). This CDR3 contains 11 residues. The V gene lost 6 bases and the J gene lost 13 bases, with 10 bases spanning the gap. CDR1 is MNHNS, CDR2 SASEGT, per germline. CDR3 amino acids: CASSPKGPLHF. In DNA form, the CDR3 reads TGTGCCAGCAGCCCTAAGGGGCCCCTCCACTTT.

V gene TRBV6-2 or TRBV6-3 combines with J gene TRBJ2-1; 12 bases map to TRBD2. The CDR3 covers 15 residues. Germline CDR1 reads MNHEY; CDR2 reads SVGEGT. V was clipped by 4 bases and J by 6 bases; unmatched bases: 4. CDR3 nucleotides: TGTGCCAGCAGTTGGCTAGCGGGGGGGCCCAATGAGCAGTTCTTC. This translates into CASSWLAGGPNEQFF.

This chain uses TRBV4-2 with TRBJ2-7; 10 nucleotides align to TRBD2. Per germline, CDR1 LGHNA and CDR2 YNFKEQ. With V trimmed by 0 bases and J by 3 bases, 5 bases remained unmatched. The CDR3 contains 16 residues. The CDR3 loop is CASSQDGTSVSYEQYF. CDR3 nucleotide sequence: TGTGCCAGCAGCCAAGATGGGACTAGCGTTAGCTACGAGCAGTACTTC.